The 28 T cell receptor beta chains below were found in one sample sequenced in a study of shared clonotypes between healthy human individuals. The naive CD8 fraction comprised CD45RO-negative cells positively selected for CCR7 and excluded terminally differentiated effector memory CD45RA+ cells. Repertoires were generated with immunoSEQ multiplex PCR, while TCRdb's copy carries only in-frame clones and drops some. This table holds around 560,000 clones, 85% to 95% found once. Material for sequencing was naive CD8+ T cells sorted from blood. The receptor source for this set is a woman in her twenties or thirties in good health.

This clone has a handful of counts. In DNA form, the CDR3 reads TGTGCCAGCAGCTTGGGGAGGACTAATGAAAAACTGTTTTTT. This encodes CASSLGRTNEKLFF. The chain is built from TRBV7-4 and TRBJ1-4; D not resolved. V was trimmed by 3 bases and J by 2 bases, leaving 7 bases between them. CDR1 and CDR2 from the germline V gene are SGHVT and SQSDAQ. The CDR3 length is 14 residues.

The rearrangement uses TRBV19 and TRBJ2-5; maybe TRBD2 (6 bases). The CDR3 sequence is 14 residues long. Germline CDR1 reads LNHDA; CDR2 reads SQIVND (reference sequence). V dropped 4 bases and J dropped 1 base, with 10 bases sitting between them. The CDR3 reads CASSNGRLQETQYF. DNA for the CDR3: TGTGCCAGTAGTAACGGGAGACTCCAAGAGACCCAGTACTTC.

The CDR3 bases are TGTGCCAGCACCCCGTGGGAGGGGCCCTACGAGCAGTACTTC. This codes for CASTPWEGPYEQYF. The V call is TRBV6-5, the J call TRBJ2-7; 7 bases agree with TRBD2. The CDR3 totals 14 residues. The germline V gene has CDR1 MNHEY and CDR2 SVGAGI. The J segment lost 2 bases and the V segment lost 7 bases, leaving 8 bases of the junction unmatched.

The chain is built from TRBV5-6 and TRBJ1-5; D not resolved. V lost 2 bases and J lost 5, with 8 bases in between. The germline V gene encodes CDR1 SGHDT and CDR2 YYEEEE. The CDR3 has 13 residues. The CDR3 loop is CASSFGSDQPQHF. The CDR3, as DNA: TGTGCCAGCAGCTTTGGTTCCGATCAGCCCCAGCATTTT.

The V and J genes are TRBV25-1 and TRBJ2-5, with 7 positions matching TRBD1. The CDR3 spans 15 residues. The germline V gene encodes CDR1 MGHDK and CDR2 SYGVNS. V lost 5 bases and J lost 4; bases outside the gene matches: 10. As DNA, the CDR3 is TGTGCCAGCAGTCATACAGGGGCAGGGCTAGAGACCCAGTACTTC. As protein: CASSHTGAGLETQYF. Complete variable domain (other parts from reference TRBV25-1 and TRBJ2-5): EADIYQTPRYLVIGTGKKITLECSQTMGHDKMYWYQQDPGMELHLIHYSYGVNSTEKGDLSSESTVSRIRTEHFPLTLESARPSHTSQYLCASSHTGAGLETQYFGPGTRLLVL.

This rearrangement joins TRBV10-2 to TRBJ2-7, with D unclear. V was trimmed by 1 base and J by 4 bases, leaving 2 bases between them. This CDR3 has 11 amino acids. Germline lookup yields CDR1 WSHSY and CDR2 SAAADI. The CDR3 is CASSEFYEQYF. Here the CDR3 DNA reads TGCGCCAGCAGTGAGTTTTACGAGCAGTACTTC.

Concerning this clone: This sample also contains other DNA sequences that code for the same CDR3. The chain links TRBV5-1 to TRBJ2-7, with TRBD2 matching 7 bases. Germline CDR1 reads SGHRS; CDR2 reads YFSETQ. This CDR3 is built from 13 residues. The ends lost 4 bases at V and 2 bases at J; junction bases unmatched: 3. In DNA, the CDR3 is TGCGCCAGCAGCCTGGGAGGGCCCTACGAGCAGTACTTC. It specifies CASSLGGPYEQYF.

The chain is built from TRBV5-1 and TRBJ1-3, with TRBD1 matching over 10 bases. V was pared by 4 bases and J by 2 bases, with 3 bases of the junction left unmatched. This CDR3 spans 15 amino acids. Germline V CDR1 and CDR2: SGHRS, YFSETQ. This chain's CDR3 is CASSRDRGAGNTIYF. For the CDR3, the DNA is TGCGCCAGCAGCCGGGACAGGGGAGCTGGAAACACCATATATTTT.

V usage is TRBV27 and J usage is TRBJ2-7; 8 bases map to TRBD1. The V gene end was trimmed by 5 bases and the J gene end by 7 bases; junction bases not matched to a gene: 7. The CDR3 has 13 amino acids. The germline gives CDR1 MNHEY, CDR2 SMNVEV (reference sequence). The CDR3 sequence: CASSGDRGGEQYF. The CDR3 bases are TGTGCCAGCAGTGGCGACAGGGGAGGAGAGCAGTACTTC.

The V gene is TRBV7-9, the J gene TRBJ2-2; D is perhaps TRBD1 (6 bases). Germline V lookup: CDR1 SEHNR, CDR2 FQNEAQ (reference sequence). V was shortened by 5 bases and J by 0 bases, with 13 bases between the two germline ends. The CDR3 has 16 amino acids. CDR3 residues: CASSERTASNTGELFF. CDR3 DNA: TGTGCCAGCAGCGAAAGGACAGCTTCGAACACCGGGGAGCTGTTTTTT.

The DNA for the CDR3 is TGTGCCAGCAGTGACGGGGGGGAGGATGAGCAGTTCTTC. This codes for CASSDGGEDEQFF. This sequence joins TRBV6-4 and TRBJ2-1, with 7 bases identical to TRBD2. The germline V gene encodes CDR1 MRHNA and CDR2 SNTAGT. Trimming at V came to 2 bases and at J to 8 bases, leaving 3 bases not matched to a gene. The CDR3 runs 13 residues.

The rearrangement joins TRBV7-2 to TRBJ2-5; 9 bases align to TRBD2. Trimming took 6 bases from V and 5 from J; bases not matched to a gene: 10. The CDR3 is 15 residues long. Germline loops: CDR1 SGHTA, CDR2 FQGNSA. CDR3 protein: CASSLGAGGGETQYF. In nucleotides, the CDR3 is TGTGCCAGCAGTTTGGGAGCGGGAGGAGGCGAGACCCAGTACTTC.

The V and J genes are TRBV4-1 and TRBJ2-1, with D hard to call. From germline, CDR1 is MGHRA and CDR2 YSYEKL. V lost 3 bases to trimming and J lost 4 bases, with 13 bases between them. CDR3 length: 15 amino acids. Written as DNA, the CDR3 is TGCGCCAGCAGCCAGGAAGGAGAATCGTACAATGAGCAGTTCTTC. Protein: CASSQEGESYNEQFF.

J is TRBJ1-1 and V is TRBV10-2, with TRBD1 identical over 7 bases. Germline lookup yields CDR1 WSHSY and CDR2 SAAADI. The CDR3 is made up of 13 amino acids. Germline trimming cut 5 bases from V and 0 bases from J; bases unmatched to any gene: 0. CDR3 amino acids: CASSTGVNTEAFF. The CDR3 coding sequence is TGCGCCAGCAGTACAGGGGTGAACACTGAAGCTTTCTTT.

This chain uses TRBV14 with TRBJ2-1, with a possible D match to TRBD2 (5 bases). V was shortened by 0 bases and J by 10 bases, with 25 bases between the two germline ends. Germline assignment: CDR1 SGHDN and CDR2 FVKESK. This CDR3 spans 18 amino acids. The CDR3 protein is CASSQENQRRLLSWEQFF. CDR3 DNA: TGTGCCAGCAGCCAAGAAAACCAGCGGCGTCTACTATCTTGGGAGCAGTTCTTC.

V and J are TRBV9 and TRBJ1-1, with D perhaps TRBD1 (5 bases). Germline V gene sequence: CDR1 SGDLS, CDR2 YYNGEE. The CDR3 runs 15 residues. Trimming removed 2 bases at V and 0 bases at J, with 11 bases between. The CDR3 coding sequence is TGTGCCAGCAGCGTGGCCGGGACCATGAACACTGAAGCTTTCTTT. Translating it yields CASSVAGTMNTEAFF.

The CDR3 nucleotides read TGTGCCAGCAGTCCGGGACTAGCGGACCTTTTCTCCTACGAGCAGTACTTC. This translates into CASSPGLADLFSYEQYF. The gene calls are TRBV2 and TRBJ2-7; 11 positions match TRBD2. V was clipped by 5 bases and J by 0 bases; unmatched bases: 9. Germline loops: CDR1 SNHLY, CDR2 FYNNEI. This CDR3 is built from 17 residues.

The genes are TRBV15 and TRBJ1-1; unclear D gene. CDR3 length: 13 amino acids. CDR1 is LNHNV and CDR2 is YYDKDF in the germline V gene (reference sequence). Trimming shortened V by 4 bases and J by 7 bases, and 13 bases separated the two germline ends. Written as DNA, the CDR3 is TGTGCCACCAGCACGGGAGTCGAATATGAAGCTTTCTTT. Its protein is CATSTGVEYEAFF. The whole variable domain, filled in from reference TRBV15 and TRBJ1-1, reads DAMVIQNPRYQVTQFGKPVTLSCSQTLNHNVMYWYQQKSSQAPKLLFHYYDKDFNNEADTPDNFQSRRPNTSFCFLDIRSPGLGDTAMYLCATSTGVEYEAFFGQGTRLTVV.

J is TRBJ2-1 and V is TRBV6-5; D is uncertain. CDR3 length: 12 residues. The V and J ends lost 7 bases and 7 bases respectively, with 11 bases between them. CDR1 MNHEY and CDR2 SVGAGI come from the germline V gene. The CDR3 protein is CASNNGGNEQFF. The CDR3 bases are TGTGCCAGCAATAACGGTGGGAATGAGCAGTTCTTC.

This chain connects TRBV4-1 to TRBJ2-6; TRBD1 matches 8 bases. Germline assignment: CDR1 MGHRA and CDR2 YSYEKL. The CDR3 is 19 residues long. Losses at the gene ends were 4 bases for V and 0 bases for J; bases not matched to a gene: 11. The CDR3 loop is CASSLGPGQARSGANVLTF. In DNA, the CDR3 is TGCGCCAGCAGCCTCGGTCCGGGACAGGCTCGCTCTGGGGCCAACGTCCTGACTTTC.

The rearrangement joins TRBV4-1 to TRBJ1-2; tentatively, D is TRBD1 (6 bases). Germline CDR1 reads MGHRA; CDR2 reads YSYEKL. This CDR3 comprises 15 residues. The V end lost 3 bases, the J end lost 6 bases, and 17 bases lay between the germline ends. Written as DNA, the CDR3 is TGCGCCAGCAGCCATCTTCAGCAGGGGACGAATGGCTACACCTTC. This translates into CASSHLQQGTNGYTF.

As for this clone: Within the sample, other DNA sequences also encode this same CDR3. The rearrangement joins TRBV13 to TRBJ2-2, with no clear D. Per germline, CDR1 PRHDT and CDR2 FYEKMQ (reference sequence). V lost 0 bases and J lost 6, with 2 bases in between. The CDR3 is 12 amino acids. Here the CDR3 DNA reads TGTGCCAGCAGCTTAGGGTCCGGGGAGCTGTTTTTT. It translates to CASSLGSGELFF.

The chain employs TRBV27 and TRBJ2-7; D unresolved. The V gene lost 5 bases and the J gene lost 0 bases, with 8 bases spanning the gap. Germline assignment: CDR1 MNHEY and CDR2 SMNVEV (reference sequence). This CDR3 has 13 amino acids. CDR3 sequence reads: CASSHPSSYEQYF. For the CDR3, the DNA is TGTGCCAGCAGTCACCCGAGCTCCTACGAGCAGTACTTC.

The chain couples TRBV2 to TRBJ1-1; D ambiguous. Germline values: CDR1 SNHLY, CDR2 FYNNEI. The V gene lost 3 bases and the J gene lost 6 bases, with 14 bases spanning the gap. The CDR3 runs to 14 residues. CDR3: CASSDAGRFPEAFF. In DNA, the CDR3 is TGTGCCAGCAGTGACGCAGGACGGTTCCCTGAAGCTTTCTTT.

The rearrangement uses TRBV11-2 and TRBJ2-7, with D tentatively TRBD1 or TRBD2 (5 bases each). The CDR3 extends over 13 amino acids. Per germline, CDR1 SGHAT and CDR2 FQNNGV. Trimming pared 9 bases from V and 2 bases from J, leaving 14 bases between. CDR3 bases: TGTGCCAGAGTAGGAGAGGGACCCTACGAGCAGTACTTC. This codes for CARVGEGPYEQYF.

The rearrangement uses TRBV6-1 and TRBJ2-7; D remains unclear. Trimming removed 2 bases at V and 0 bases at J, with 8 bases between. The CDR3 runs 14 residues. Germline V gene data show CDR1 as MNHNS and CDR2 as SASEGT. The chain's CDR3 is CASSESDNSYEQYF. The CDR3 nucleotides are TGTGCCAGCAGTGAAAGTGACAACTCCTACGAGCAGTACTTC.

The CDR3 nucleotides read TGTGCCAGCAGTCCCCACCCCCAGGGGGCGAGCTCTGGGGCCAACGTCCTGACTTTC. This codes for CASSPHPQGASSGANVLTF. The chain joins TRBV28 to TRBJ2-6; 8 bases align to TRBD1. This CDR3 has 19 residues. The trim removed 5 bases at V and 0 bases at J, leaving 12 bases unmatched. Germline V gene sequence: CDR1 MDHEN, CDR2 SYDVKM.

The rearrangement joins TRBV13 to TRBJ2-7; D remains unclear. Per germline, CDR1 PRHDT and CDR2 FYEKMQ (reference sequence). Trimming pared 1 base from V and 4 bases from J, leaving 11 bases between. This CDR3 spans 14 amino acids. CDR3 in amino acids: CASSLDPEAYEQYF. As DNA, the CDR3 is TGTGCCAGCAGCTTAGACCCAGAAGCTTACGAGCAGTACTTC.